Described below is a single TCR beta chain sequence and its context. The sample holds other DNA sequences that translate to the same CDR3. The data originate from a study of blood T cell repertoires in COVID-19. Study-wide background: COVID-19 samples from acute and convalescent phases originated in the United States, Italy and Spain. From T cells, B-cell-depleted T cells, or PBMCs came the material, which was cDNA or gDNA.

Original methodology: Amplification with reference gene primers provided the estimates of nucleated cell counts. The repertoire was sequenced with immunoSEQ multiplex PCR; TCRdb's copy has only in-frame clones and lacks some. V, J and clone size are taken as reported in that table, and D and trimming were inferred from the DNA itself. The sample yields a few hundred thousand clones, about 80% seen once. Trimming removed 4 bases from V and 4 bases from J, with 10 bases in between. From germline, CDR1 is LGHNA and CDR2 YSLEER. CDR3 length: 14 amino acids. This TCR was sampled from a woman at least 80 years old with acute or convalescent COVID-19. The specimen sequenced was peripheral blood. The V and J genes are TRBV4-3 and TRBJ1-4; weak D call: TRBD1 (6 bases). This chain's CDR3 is CASSRGQGNEKLFF. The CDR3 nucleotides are TGCGCCAGCAGCCGGGGGCAGGGTAATGAAAAACTGTTTTTT.